The 5 T cell receptor beta chains listed next were all sequenced from one sample in a study of long-term antiretroviral therapy in people with HIV. The assay used was immunoSEQ (version v3.0), run at survey level. The data were produced by immunoSEQ multiplex PCR, yet TCRdb's version contains in-frame clones alone and is incomplete. Altogether over 35,000 clones are present, around nine tenths being singletons, with the ten largest covering roughly 3.9%. Material: unsorted PBMCs, obtained just before starting antiretroviral therapy. These receptors came from a woman under 30 with HIV.

This clone was counted between two and nine times. The genes are TRBV6-1 and TRBJ1-1; tentative D call: TRBD1 (5 bases). Germline loops: CDR1 MNHNS, CDR2 SASEGT. Trimming took off 7 bases at V and 0 bases at J, with 9 bases between the two ends. The CDR3 loop spans 13 amino acids. The CDR3 nucleotides are TGTGCCAGCACCAGGGATTTGAACACTGAAGCTTTCTTT. It yields the protein CASTRDLNTEAFF.

The chain couples TRBV4-3 to TRBJ2-3; D might be TRBD1 (5 bases). The CDR3 runs to 14 residues. Germline assignment: CDR1 LGHNA and CDR2 YSLEER. V lost 4 bases and J 6 bases, leaving 14 bases between the germline ends. The DNA for the CDR3 is TGCGCCAGCAGCCCGCAGACAGCAGCGGATACGCAGTATTTT. This encodes CASSPQTAADTQYF.

This clone has just a few counts. The chain employs TRBV19 and TRBJ2-1; D is uncertain. The length of the CDR3 is 13 residues. Trimming took off 3 bases at V and 9 bases at J, with 12 bases between the two ends. Per germline, CDR1 LNHDA and CDR2 SQIVND (reference sequence). The DNA for the CDR3 is TGTGCCAGTAGTATGGTTTCTAGGAGTGAGCAGTTCTTC. Amino acids: CASSMVSRSEQFF.

V usage is TRBV6-6 and J usage is TRBJ2-1; D may be TRBD2 (5 bases). Germline-derived CDR1 and CDR2 are MNHNY and SVGAGI (reference sequence). The ends were cut back, 8 bases at V and 8 bases at J, with 19 bases in the middle. The CDR3 is made up of 14 amino acids. The CDR3 nucleotides read TGTGCCAGCGCCCCGGACCCTGGGAGCTATGAGCAGTTCTTC. The encoded protein is CASAPDPGSYEQFF.

The chain combines TRBV9 with TRBJ1-1; no firm D call. The V end was cut by 3 bases, the J end by 4 bases, with 16 bases between. The CDR3 loop spans 15 amino acids. Germline V gives CDR1 SGDLS, CDR2 YYNGEE. The CDR3 DNA is TGTGCCAGCAGCGCCGCCGCCACGCTCGGCACTGAAGCTTTCTTT. Amino acids: CASSAAATLGTEAFF.